Reported below is one TCR beta chain. This clone's antigen is unknown. It has no much larger one-base neighbor in the sample; base qualities were not kept. CDR1 is given as SQVTM and CDR2 as ANQGSEA, both from the germline V gene. The CDR3 runs 13 amino acids, cysteine and phenylalanine included. Of the read, only the CDR3 DNA is kept; its 39 bases are in frame from base 1. Trimming takes 2 bases from V and 2 bases from J, and the germline ends sit 8 bases apart. This sample is part of a study of blood T cell repertoires in COVID-19 (dated by TCRdb to between 2020 and 2021). As for the study more broadly: The collaborator samples originated in the United States, Italy and Spain and spanned the acute and convalescent phases of COVID-19. The material from the prospective study consisted of cDNA or gDNA derived from T cells, B-cell-depleted T cells, or PBMCs. Deeply sampled blood TCRbeta repertoires from subjects exposed to, actively infected with, or recovered from COVID-19 were included in the dataset. The repertoires were released in a freely available public database meant as a resource for research on the immune response to SARS-CoV-2. Samples were obtained from the ongoing ImmuneRACE study (first 160 participants) and from approximately 1,200 subjects provided by 6 global collaborators. A de-identified subject ID, COVID-19 status, age in years and sex were almost always included in the sample metadata. HLA class I and class II types, where available, came from metadata supplied by the sample provider rather than from assay-based typing.

Overall results and qualifications from the work: The quantity of clinical and demographic metadata differed by source and by participant and was supplied without curation.

Whole blood was collected in K2EDTA tubes by collaborating institutions according to the institutions' own protocols. For TCRbeta analysis, collaborators shipped samples in one of three forms: frozen whole blood, isolated PBMCs, or DNA extracted from either of those sample types. TCRbeta CDR3 regions were amplified from genomic DNA by means of the immunoSEQ Assay, a bias-controlled multiplex PCR. In the paper's pipeline: Within the assay, amplification of reference gene primers was used to estimate how many nucleated cells each sample contained. Sequence reads were collapsed and filtered to measure the absolute abundance of every unique TCRbeta CDR3 rearrangement. For each sample, productive Simpson clonality was calculated by taking the square root of Simpson's diversity index across productive rearrangements. What TCRdb holds here is the immuneACCESS table cut down to in-frame rearrangements. Part of the clones is not present; checked against another copy, under half of the missing clones reflect an unresolved V gene, and the others are unexplained. Clonal size and the V and J genes are those of that table, whereas D and trimming came from the DNA. This sample gives 150,000 to 200,000 clones in total; around 89% of them show up just once. In total, the top ten clones hold about 6.3% of the sample.

The sequence was collected from a man aged 40-55 years with active or convalescent COVID-19. This chain joins TRBV29-1 to TRBJ2-3, with the D gene uncertain. Input material: peripheral blood. CDR3 region: CSVERDITDTQYF. The bases read TGCAGCGTTGAACGCGACATCACAGATACGCAGTATTTT.